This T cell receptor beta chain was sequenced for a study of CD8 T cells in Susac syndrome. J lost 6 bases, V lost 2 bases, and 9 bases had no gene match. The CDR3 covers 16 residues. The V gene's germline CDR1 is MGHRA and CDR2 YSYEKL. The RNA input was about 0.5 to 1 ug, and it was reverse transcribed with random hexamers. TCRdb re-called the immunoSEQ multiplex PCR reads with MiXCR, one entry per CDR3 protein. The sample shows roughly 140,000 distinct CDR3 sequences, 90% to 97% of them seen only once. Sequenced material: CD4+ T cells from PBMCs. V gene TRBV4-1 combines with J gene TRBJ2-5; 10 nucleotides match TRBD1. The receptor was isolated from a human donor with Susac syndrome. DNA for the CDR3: TGCGCCAGCAGCCAACCCCGACAGGGGGCGGCGAAGACCCAGTACTTC. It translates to CASSQPRQGAAKTQYF.